This T cell receptor (beta chain) is from a study of cytomegalovirus exposure and HLA in healthy donors. The CDR3 totals 11 residues. Trimming took 0 bases from V and 7 from J, leaving 7 bases between them. The germline CDR1 and CDR2 sequences are DFQATT and SNEGSKA (reference sequence). TCRdb's copy holds only in-frame clones and misses some; the assay was immunoSEQ multiplex PCR. Of approximately 140,000 clones listed, around 84% are singletons. The TCR sequence derives from a man between 18 and 35 years old in good health and CMV-seropositive. Sequenced sample: PBMCs. The chain joins TRBV20-1 to TRBJ2-7, with D uncertain. The CDR3 region is CSARDVREQYF. CDR3 sequence (DNA): TGCAGTGCTAGAGATGTCCGGGAGCAGTACTTC.